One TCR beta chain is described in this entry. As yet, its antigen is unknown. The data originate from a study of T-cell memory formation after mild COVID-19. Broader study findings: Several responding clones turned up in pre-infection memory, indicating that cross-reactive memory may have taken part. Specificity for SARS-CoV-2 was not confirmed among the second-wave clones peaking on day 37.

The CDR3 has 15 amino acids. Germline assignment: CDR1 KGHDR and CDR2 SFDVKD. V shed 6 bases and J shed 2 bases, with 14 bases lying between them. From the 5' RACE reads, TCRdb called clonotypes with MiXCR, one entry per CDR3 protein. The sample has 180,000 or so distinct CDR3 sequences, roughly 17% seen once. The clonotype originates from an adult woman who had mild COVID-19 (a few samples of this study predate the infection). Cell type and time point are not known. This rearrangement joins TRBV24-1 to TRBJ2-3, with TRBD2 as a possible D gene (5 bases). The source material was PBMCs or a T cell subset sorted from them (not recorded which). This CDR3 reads CATSRGAAATDTQYF. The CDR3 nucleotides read TGTGCCACCAGTCGGGGAGCGGCTGCCACAGATACGCAGTATTTT.